Listed below are T cell receptor beta chains from one sample, sequenced in a study of cytomegalovirus exposure and HLA in healthy donors. Repertoires were generated with immunoSEQ multiplex PCR, while TCRdb's copy carries only in-frame clones and drops some. The sample includes about 120,000 clones, approximately 60% of them seen just once. Sequencing input: PBMCs. Source of these receptors: a woman in her 30s in good health and CMV-seronegative. The CDR3 runs from the conserved cysteine through the conserved F or W. D genes are given only for firm matches. Size is omitted from some rows. Given values are once, few, many or a class for expanded clones.

abundance: NA; v_gene: TRBV5-1; d_gene: TRBD1; j_gene: TRBJ2-7; CDR3aa: CASSLGGQYSYEQYF; CDR3nt: TGCGCCAGCAGCTTGGGGGGACAGTACTCCTACGAGCAGTACTTC
abundance: NA; v_gene: TRBV6-1; d_gene: TRBD1; j_gene: TRBJ2-4; CDR3aa: CASSDSRDRTNIQYF; CDR3nt: TGTGCCAGCAGTGATAGCCGGGACAGGACAAACATTCAGTACTTC
abundance: NA; v_gene: TRBV10-3; d_gene: TRBD2; j_gene: TRBJ2-7; CDR3aa: CAISPVWAGDEQYF; CDR3nt: TGTGCCATCAGTCCAGTATGGGCGGGAGACGAGCAGTACTTC
abundance: NA; v_gene: TRBV19; d_gene: NA; j_gene: TRBJ2-5; CDR3aa: CASSAVGGQETQYF; CDR3nt: TGTGCCAGTAGTGCCGTTGGAGGGCAAGAGACCCAGTACTTC
abundance: NA; v_gene: TRBV4-3; d_gene: NA; j_gene: TRBJ2-1; CDR3aa: CASSQKRAYNEQFF; CDR3nt: TGCGCCAGCAGCCAAAAGAGGGCCTACAATGAGCAGTTCTTC
abundance: NA; v_gene: TRBV11-3; d_gene: NA; j_gene: TRBJ2-6; CDR3aa: CASSPEQGPGANVLTF; CDR3nt: TGTGCCAGCAGCCCAGAACAGGGACCTGGGGCCAACGTCCTGACTTTC
abundance: once; v_gene: TRBV4-3; d_gene: NA; j_gene: TRBJ1-5; CDR3aa: CASSQDFLRAPFWQPQHF; CDR3nt: TGCGCCAGCAGCCAAGATTTTCTCAGGGCGCCCTTTTGGCAGCCCCAGCATTTT
abundance: NA; v_gene: TRBV7-9; d_gene: TRBD2; j_gene: TRBJ2-1; CDR3aa: CASSLAGTTNEQFF; CDR3nt: TGTGCCAGCAGCTTAGCCGGGACTACCAATGAGCAGTTCTTC
abundance: NA; v_gene: TRBV28; d_gene: TRBD1; j_gene: TRBJ1-1; CDR3aa: CASSGTDEAFF; CDR3nt: TGTGCCAGCAGTGGGACAGATGAAGCTTTCTTT
abundance: NA; v_gene: TRBV19; d_gene: NA; j_gene: TRBJ1-1; CDR3aa: CASSIGRGDGAFF; CDR3nt: TGTGCCAGTAGTATAGGTCGAGGAGACGGAGCTTTCTTT
abundance: NA; v_gene: TRBV28; d_gene: TRBD1; j_gene: TRBJ2-7; CDR3aa: CASSAVGTDEQYF; CDR3nt: TGTGCCAGCAGTGCAGTAGGGACAGACGAGCAGTACTTC
abundance: NA; v_gene: TRBV6-6; d_gene: TRBD1; j_gene: TRBJ1-5; CDR3aa: CASSQGQGASQPQHF; CDR3nt: TGTGCCAGCAGTCAAGGACAGGGGGCGAGTCAGCCCCAGCATTTT
abundance: few; v_gene: TRBV21-1; d_gene: NA; j_gene: TRBJ2-5; CDR3aa: CASSKLKRGVKETQYF; CDR3nt: TGTGCCAGCAGCAAACTCAAGCGGGGGGTAAAAGAGACCCAGTACTTC
abundance: NA; v_gene: TRBV9; d_gene: TRBD2; j_gene: TRBJ2-5; CDR3aa: CASSPGTSGSNLETQYF; CDR3nt: TGTGCCAGCAGCCCGGGGACTAGCGGGAGTAATTTGGAGACCCAGTACTTC
abundance: NA; v_gene: TRBV6-1; d_gene: NA; j_gene: TRBJ1-1; CDR3aa: CASSEARGNTEAFF; CDR3nt: TGTGCCAGCAGTGAAGCTCGCGGGAACACTGAAGCTTTCTTT
abundance: NA; v_gene: TRBV5-1; d_gene: TRBD1; j_gene: TRBJ1-2; CDR3aa: CASSLSGTGYGYTF; CDR3nt: TGCGCCAGCAGCCTAAGCGGGACAGGATATGGCTACACCTTC
abundance: NA; v_gene: TRBV7-2; d_gene: NA; j_gene: TRBJ2-1; CDR3aa: CASSLDSTSYNEQFF; CDR3nt: TGTGCCAGCAGCTTAGACTCTACCTCCTACAATGAGCAGTTCTTC
abundance: NA; v_gene: TRBV19; d_gene: TRBD2; j_gene: TRBJ2-3; CDR3aa: CASSSSGRAADTQYF; CDR3nt: TGTGCCAGTAGTAGCAGCGGGAGGGCAGCAGATACGCAGTATTTT
abundance: NA; v_gene: TRBV5-6; d_gene: NA; j_gene: TRBJ1-5; CDR3aa: CASSTGLQPQHF; CDR3nt: TGTGCCAGCAGCACAGGTTTGCAGCCCCAGCATTTT
abundance: few; v_gene: TRBV28; d_gene: NA; j_gene: TRBJ1-2; CDR3aa: CASKNQGNYGYTF; CDR3nt: TGTGCCAGCAAAAATCAGGGGAACTATGGCTACACCTTC
abundance: NA; v_gene: TRBV28; d_gene: NA; j_gene: TRBJ1-2; CDR3aa: CASSFLAGNYGYTF; CDR3nt: TGTGCCAGCAGTTTTCTTGCGGGAAACTATGGCTACACCTTC
abundance: NA; v_gene: TRBV18; d_gene: NA; j_gene: TRBJ1-1; CDR3aa: CASSPGGDTEAFF; CDR3nt: TGTGCCAGCTCACCGGGCGGGGACACTGAAGCTTTCTTT
abundance: NA; v_gene: TRBV4-1; d_gene: NA; j_gene: TRBJ2-7; CDR3aa: CASSQEEGAGEQYF; CDR3nt: TGCGCCAGCAGCCAAGAGGAGGGGGCGGGCGAGCAGTACTTC
abundance: NA; v_gene: TRBV5-1; d_gene: TRBD2; j_gene: TRBJ2-1; CDR3aa: CASSSGTGTSGRRGNEQFF; CDR3nt: TGCGCCAGCAGCTCAGGAACCGGGACTAGCGGGAGGAGGGGTAATGAGCAGTTCTTC
abundance: NA; v_gene: TRBV6-1; d_gene: TRBD1; j_gene: TRBJ1-4; CDR3aa: CASRLTGANEKLFF; CDR3nt: TGTGCCAGCAGACTAACAGGGGCTAATGAAAAACTGTTTTTT
abundance: NA; v_gene: TRBV5-4; d_gene: NA; j_gene: TRBJ2-1; CDR3aa: CASSLGLNEQFF; CDR3nt: TGTGCCAGCAGCTTGGGACTAAATGAGCAGTTCTTC
abundance: few; v_gene: TRBV6-5; d_gene: TRBD2; j_gene: TRBJ2-5; CDR3aa: CASSYSPSSGETQYF; CDR3nt: TGTGCCAGCAGTTACTCCCCGTCTAGCGGAGAGACCCAGTACTTC
abundance: NA; v_gene: TRBV6-5; d_gene: NA; j_gene: TRBJ1-5; CDR3aa: CASTREEVQPQHF; CDR3nt: TGTGCCAGCACTCGGGAAGAGGTTCAGCCCCAGCATTTT
abundance: NA; v_gene: TRBV7-8; d_gene: NA; j_gene: TRBJ1-2; CDR3aa: CASSLGQVYYGYTF; CDR3nt: TGTGCCAGCAGCTTGGGGCAGGTCTACTATGGCTACACCTTC
abundance: few; v_gene: TRBV2; d_gene: TRBD1; j_gene: TRBJ1-1; CDR3aa: CASTQGANTEAFF; CDR3nt: TGTGCCAGCACGCAGGGGGCGAACACTGAAGCTTTCTTT
abundance: few; v_gene: TRBV4-3; d_gene: NA; j_gene: TRBJ1-1; CDR3aa: CASSRGRDTEAFF; CDR3nt: TGCGCCAGCAGCCGAGGCAGGGATACTGAAGCTTTCTTT
abundance: NA; v_gene: TRBV28; d_gene: TRBD1; j_gene: TRBJ1-5; CDR3aa: CASSPGQGIQPQHF; CDR3nt: TGTGCCAGCAGTCCGGGACAGGGAATTCAGCCCCAGCATTTT
abundance: NA; v_gene: TRBV28; d_gene: TRBD1; j_gene: TRBJ1-4; CDR3aa: CASSGTALNEKLFF; CDR3nt: TGTGCCAGCAGCGGGACAGCGCTCAATGAAAAACTGTTTTTT
abundance: NA; v_gene: TRBV7-2; d_gene: TRBD2; j_gene: TRBJ2-3; CDR3aa: CASRSRRSGGRTDTQYF; CDR3nt: TGTGCCAGCAGATCCAGACGGTCGGGAGGGCGCACAGATACGCAGTATTTT
abundance: NA; v_gene: TRBV6-5; d_gene: NA; j_gene: TRBJ2-1; CDR3aa: CASSYEVTLYNEQFF; CDR3nt: TGTGCCAGCAGTTACGAGGTGACCCTCTACAATGAGCAGTTCTTC
abundance: NA; v_gene: TRBV4-3; d_gene: TRBD2; j_gene: TRBJ2-2; CDR3aa: CASSQDDQREGLTGELFF; CDR3nt: TGCGCCAGCAGCCAAGATGATCAGCGGGAGGGCCTCACCGGGGAGCTGTTTTTT
abundance: once; v_gene: TRBV18; d_gene: TRBD2; j_gene: TRBJ2-3; CDR3aa: CASSPPREPDTQYF; CDR3nt: TGTGCCAGCTCACCACCGCGGGAGCCAGATACGCAGTATTTT
abundance: NA; v_gene: TRBV18; d_gene: TRBD1; j_gene: TRBJ2-7; CDR3aa: CASSPTDRGGEQYF; CDR3nt: TGTGCCAGCTCACCCACGGACAGGGGTGGCGAGCAGTACTTC
abundance: NA; v_gene: TRBV2; d_gene: NA; j_gene: TRBJ2-3; CDR3aa: CASRGRGDPQYF; CDR3nt: TGTGCCAGCAGGGGGCGCGGAGATCCGCAGTATTTT
abundance: NA; v_gene: TRBV29-1; d_gene: NA; j_gene: TRBJ2-2; CDR3aa: CSVDGGNRVAGELFF; CDR3nt: TGCAGCGTTGATGGGGGTAACAGGGTGGCCGGGGAGCTGTTTTTT
abundance: NA; v_gene: TRBV7-2; d_gene: NA; j_gene: TRBJ2-1; CDR3aa: CASSLPAGYNEQFF; CDR3nt: TGTGCCAGCAGCTTACCAGCGGGTTACAATGAGCAGTTCTTC
abundance: NA; v_gene: TRBV11-2; d_gene: NA; j_gene: TRBJ1-1; CDR3aa: CASSLWDINTEAFF; CDR3nt: TGTGCCAGCAGCTTATGGGACATCAACACTGAAGCTTTCTTT
abundance: NA; v_gene: TRBV27; d_gene: NA; j_gene: TRBJ2-7; CDR3aa: CASSWGPTYEQYF; CDR3nt: TGTGCCAGCAGTTGGGGGCCCACCTACGAGCAGTACTTC
abundance: few; v_gene: TRBV5-1; d_gene: TRBD1; j_gene: TRBJ2-7; CDR3aa: CASSVGQHSYEQYF; CDR3nt: TGCGCCAGCAGCGTGGGACAGCACTCCTACGAGCAGTACTTC
abundance: NA; v_gene: TRBV10-3; d_gene: TRBD2; j_gene: TRBJ2-3; CDR3aa: CAISESLASGGLTSTDTQYF; CDR3nt: TGTGCCATCAGCGAGTCGTTGGCTAGCGGAGGTCTCACTAGCACAGATACGCAGTATTTT
abundance: few; v_gene: TRBV7-6; d_gene: TRBD1; j_gene: TRBJ2-1; CDR3aa: CASSLAGDRNSYNEQFF; CDR3nt: TGTGCCAGCAGCTTAGCGGGGGACAGGAACTCCTACAATGAGCAGTTCTTC
abundance: NA; v_gene: TRBV7-2; d_gene: NA; j_gene: TRBJ2-7; CDR3aa: CASSLEWGEFYEQYF; CDR3nt: TGTGCCAGCAGCTTAGAATGGGGCGAATTTTACGAGCAGTACTTC
abundance: NA; v_gene: TRBV29-1; d_gene: NA; j_gene: TRBJ2-3; CDR3aa: CSVEVVGVLADTQYF; CDR3nt: TGCAGCGTTGAAGTGGTGGGAGTTTTGGCAGATACGCAGTATTTT
abundance: NA; v_gene: TRBV11-2; d_gene: NA; j_gene: TRBJ2-7; CDR3aa: CASSPLSGGLEQYF; CDR3nt: TGTGCCAGCAGCCCCCTCTCTGGCGGCCTCGAGCAGTACTTC
abundance: few; v_gene: TRBV6-5; d_gene: NA; j_gene: TRBJ1-4; CDR3aa: CASSYVGGEKLFF; CDR3nt: TGTGCCAGCAGTTATGTTGGAGGGGAAAAACTGTTTTTT
abundance: NA; v_gene: TRBV2; d_gene: TRBD1; j_gene: TRBJ1-5; CDR3aa: CASLKTGGGNQPQHF; CDR3nt: TGTGCCAGCCTGAAGACAGGGGGCGGTAATCAGCCCCAGCATTTT
abundance: few; v_gene: TRBV6-1; d_gene: TRBD1; j_gene: TRBJ2-1; CDR3aa: CASSAHSGGNEQFF; CDR3nt: TGTGCCAGCAGTGCCCACTCAGGGGGCAATGAGCAGTTCTTC
abundance: NA; v_gene: TRBV7-6; d_gene: TRBD1; j_gene: TRBJ1-5; CDR3aa: CASSWDRDQPQHF; CDR3nt: TGTGCCAGCAGCTGGGACAGGGATCAGCCCCAGCATTTT
abundance: NA; v_gene: TRBV5-1; d_gene: NA; j_gene: TRBJ2-1; CDR3aa: CASSFRGRDNEQFF; CDR3nt: TGCGCCAGCAGCTTCAGGGGAAGGGACAATGAGCAGTTCTTC